There are a few counts of the clone carrying this T cell receptor beta chain. Its antigen is not known. Trimming removed 0 bases at V and 0 bases at J, with 17 bases between. Germline CDR1 reads LGHNA; CDR2 reads YNFKEQ. The CDR3 loop spans 19 amino acids. This sample stems from a study of beta chain features in type 1 diabetes. Overall study findings and caveats: Fewer junction insertions and more nucleotide deletions appeared in type 1 diabetes patients.

The study reverse transcribed the entire isolated RNA, so it sequenced expressed TCRB transcripts. There were 3.5 million or so reads on average in the naive, central memory and regulatory T cell samples. Generated by immunoSEQ multiplex PCR, the TCRdb table keeps only in-frame clones and is missing some. The table shows over 300,000 clones, with under 8.5% occurring only once. The TCR comes from a woman in her late teens or twenties in good health. This chain links TRBV4-2 with TRBJ2-2, with D possibly matching TRBD2 (6 bases). Sequenced: central memory CD4+ T cells from blood. CDR3 coding DNA: TGTGCCAGCAGCCAAGATCCCGGAGCACGCGGGACGAACACCGGGGAGCTGTTTTTT. The encoded protein is CASSQDPGARGTNTGELFF.